These T cell receptor beta chains were read from a single sample in a study of TIL therapy for anti-PD-1-resistant metastatic lung cancer. Sequencing used immunoSEQ multiplex PCR; TCRdb keeps in-frame clones, though not all of them. This table holds tens of thousands of clones, 87% found once. Source: blood, taken at baseline. These receptors were obtained from a person aged 30 to 80 with non-small cell lung cancer. CDR3s include the opening cysteine and the closing phenylalanine or tryptophan. D genes are given only for firm matches. Expanded clones get a size class; other rows say once, few or many, or leave the size out.

>TRBV2|.|TRBJ1-5|.
CASSEAGYNQPQHF
TGTGCCAGCAGTGAGGCCGGGTACAATCAGCCCCAGCATTTT
>TRBV30|.|TRBJ2-2|.
CASSARTAGELFF
TGTGCCTCCTCGGCTAGAACGGCCGGGGAGCTGTTTTTT
>TRBV19|TRBD2|TRBJ2-2|.
CASRDEGLAGARNTGELFF
TGTGCCAGTAGAGACGAGGGACTAGCGGGGGCCCGGAACACCGGGGAGCTGTTTTTT
>TRBV9|.|TRBJ2-5|.
CASSGRGGHYWQETQYF
TGTGCCAGCAGCGGGAGGGGGGGACACTATTGGCAAGAGACCCAGTACTTC
>TRBV10-3|.|TRBJ2-3|.
CAIGPASTDTQYF
TGTGCCATCGGTCCAGCGAGCACAGATACGCAGTATTTT
>TRBV4-2|.|TRBJ2-3|.
CASRGGTDTQYF
TGTGCCAGCAGGGGGGGTACAGATACGCAGTATTTT
>TRBV9|.|TRBJ2-3|.
CASSVRVGQSDTQYF
TGTGCCAGCAGCGTTCGGGTGGGACAATCAGATACGCAGTATTTT
>TRBV19|.|TRBJ2-5|.
CASSKAGQQETQYF
TGTGCCAGTTCAAAGGCGGGTCAACAAGAGACCCAGTACTTC
>TRBV27|.|TRBJ2-6|.
CASSVTGYGANVLTF
TGTGCCAGCAGTGTTACAGGGTATGGGGCCAACGTCCTGACTTTC
>TRBV20-1|.|TRBJ2-7|once
CSAGHDEQYF
TGCAGTGCCGGCCATGACGAGCAGTACTTC
>TRBV9|.|TRBJ1-2|.
CASSVSGKDGYTF
TGTGCCAGCAGCGTATCAGGGAAAGATGGCTACACCTTC
>TRBV3-1/TRBV3-2|TRBD1|TRBJ1-3|.
CASSRDRGPGNTIYF
TGTGCCAGCAGCCGGGACAGGGGGCCTGGAAACACCATATATTTT
>TRBV5-8|.|TRBJ1-3|.
CASSYTLSSGNTIYF
TGTGCCAGCAGCTACACGTTGAGCTCTGGAAACACCATATATTTT
>TRBV11-2|TRBD1|TRBJ2-2|.
CASSLVGTANTGELFF
TGTGCCAGCAGCCTAGTAGGGACAGCGAACACCGGGGAGCTGTTTTTT
>TRBV6-5|.|TRBJ1-5|.
CATRGGIGQPQHF
TGTGCCACCCGCGGAGGGATCGGTCAGCCCCAGCATTTT
>TRBV27|.|TRBJ2-7|.
CASSGGFEQYF
TGTGCCAGCAGTGGGGGCTTCGAGCAGTACTTC
>TRBV10-3|.|TRBJ1-2|once
CAISHVYAAPEGYTF
TGTGCCATCAGTCATGTTTACGCCGCGCCAGAGGGCTACACCTTC
>TRBV27|.|TRBJ1-6|.
CASSRGGGSPLHF
TGTGCCAGCAGTCGGGGGGGTGGCTCACCCCTCCACTTT
>TRBV5-6|TRBD2|TRBJ2-7|.
CASSLLGLAGSEQYF
TGTGCCAGCAGCTTACTAGGGTTAGCGGGATCCGAGCAGTACTTC
>TRBV6-5|.|TRBJ2-7|.
CASSRHDLGEQYF
TGTGCCAGCAGTAGACACGACTTGGGCGAGCAGTACTTC
>TRBV27|TRBD1|TRBJ1-2|.
CASKPRQGAIYGYTF
TGTGCCAGCAAACCTCGACAGGGGGCTATCTATGGCTACACCTTC
>TRBV20-1|.|TRBJ1-5|once
CSASLGPSNQPQHF
TGCAGTGCTAGTTTAGGGCCCAGCAATCAGCCCCAGCATTTT
>TRBV25-1|TRBD1|TRBJ2-2|.
CASSRDSDTGELFF
TGTGCCAGCAGTCGGGACAGCGACACCGGGGAGCTGTTTTTT
>TRBV5-6|TRBD1|TRBJ1-6|.
CASSGDRVSYNSPLHF
TGTGCCAGCAGCGGAGACAGGGTTTCCTATAATTCACCCCTCCACTTT
>TRBV4-1|.|TRBJ1-5|.
CASSQGGEGPYSNQPQHF
TGCGCCAGCAGCCAAGGGGGGGAGGGGCCCTATAGCAATCAGCCCCAGCATTTT
>TRBV5-6|.|TRBJ2-1|.
CASSPSDNEQFF
TGTGCCAGCAGTCCTAGTGACAATGAGCAGTTCTTC
>TRBV11-2|.|TRBJ2-7|.
CASSRTSYEQYF
TGTGCCAGCAGCCGCACCTCCTACGAGCAGTACTTC
>TRBV7-9|TRBD1|TRBJ1-2|few
CASSPRTGEGYGYTF
TGTGCCAGCAGCCCCCGGACAGGGGAAGGCTATGGCTACACCTTC
>TRBV4-1|.|TRBJ2-7|once
CASSQAPTAYEQYF
TGCGCCAGCAGCCAAGCCCCGACGGCCTACGAGCAGTACTTC
>TRBV10-1|.|TRBJ1-2|.
CASSDAPWDPNYGYTF
TGCGCCAGCAGTGATGCTCCCTGGGACCCTAACTATGGCTACACCTTC
>TRBV10-3|.|TRBJ1-1|.
CASEIDGNTEAFF
TGTGCCAGCGAGATTGACGGAAACACTGAAGCTTTCTTT
>TRBV18|TRBD2|TRBJ2-3|.
CASSPPGLQDTQYF
TGTGCCAGCTCACCTCCGGGACTACAAGATACGCAGTATTTT
>TRBV30|TRBD2|TRBJ2-3|.
CAWSVQPAGVGDTQYF
TGTGCCTGGAGTGTACAGCCAGCGGGAGTGGGTGATACGCAGTATTTT
>TRBV9|.|TRBJ2-1|.
CASSGGVSGEQFF
TGTGCCAGCAGCGGGGGTGTCAGCGGTGAGCAGTTCTTC
>TRBV6-5|.|TRBJ2-7|.
CASGGLGGQREQYF
TGTGCCAGCGGGGGACTGGGAGGTCAAAGGGAGCAGTACTTC
>TRBV7-3|.|TRBJ2-1|.
CASSLTLADYNEQFF
TGTGCCAGCAGCTTAACGCTAGCTGACTACAATGAGCAGTTCTTC
>TRBV2|.|TRBJ2-1|.
CASIAQVNEQFF
TGTGCCAGCATCGCACAGGTCAATGAGCAGTTCTTC
>TRBV12-5|TRBD2|TRBJ2-1|once
CASGLGLAGYNEQFF
TGTGCTAGTGGTTTGGGACTAGCGGGGTACAATGAGCAGTTCTTC
>TRBV10-2|.|TRBJ1-6|.
CASRDTGNSPLHF
TGCGCCAGCAGGGACACAGGGAATTCACCCCTCCACTTT
>TRBV6-5|TRBD2|TRBJ2-3|.
CASKRLAGSSDTQYF
TGTGCCAGCAAACGACTAGCGGGAAGTTCAGATACGCAGTATTTT
>TRBV21-1|.|TRBJ1-6|.
CASSWGWSSYNSPLHF
TGTGCCAGCAGCTGGGGCTGGAGCTCCTATAATTCACCCCTCCACTTT